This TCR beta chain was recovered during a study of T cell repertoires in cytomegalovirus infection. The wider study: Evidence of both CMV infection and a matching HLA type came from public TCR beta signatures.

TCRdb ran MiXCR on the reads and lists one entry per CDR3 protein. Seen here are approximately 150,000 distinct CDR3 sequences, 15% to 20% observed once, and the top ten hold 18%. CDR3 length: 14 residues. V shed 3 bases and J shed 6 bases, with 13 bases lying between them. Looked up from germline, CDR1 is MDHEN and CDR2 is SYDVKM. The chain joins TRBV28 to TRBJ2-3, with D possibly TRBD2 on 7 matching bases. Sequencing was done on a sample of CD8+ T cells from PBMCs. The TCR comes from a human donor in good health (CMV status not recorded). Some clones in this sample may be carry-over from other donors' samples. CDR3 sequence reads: CASSLTAGADTQYF. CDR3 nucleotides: TGTGCCAGCAGTTTGACGGCGGGGGCGGATACGCAGTATTTT.